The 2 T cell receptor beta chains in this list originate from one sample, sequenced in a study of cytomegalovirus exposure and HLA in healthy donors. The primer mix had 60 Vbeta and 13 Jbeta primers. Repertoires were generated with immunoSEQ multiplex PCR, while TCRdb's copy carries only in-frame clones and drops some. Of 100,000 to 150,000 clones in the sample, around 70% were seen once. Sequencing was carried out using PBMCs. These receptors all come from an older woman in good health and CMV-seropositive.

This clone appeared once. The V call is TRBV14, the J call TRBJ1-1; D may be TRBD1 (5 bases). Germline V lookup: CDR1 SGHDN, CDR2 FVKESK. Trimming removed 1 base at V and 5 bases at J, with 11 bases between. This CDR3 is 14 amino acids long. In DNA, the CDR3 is TGTGCCAGCAGCCAAGTCTGGCAGGGAACTGAAGCTTTCTTT. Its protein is CASSQVWQGTEAFF.

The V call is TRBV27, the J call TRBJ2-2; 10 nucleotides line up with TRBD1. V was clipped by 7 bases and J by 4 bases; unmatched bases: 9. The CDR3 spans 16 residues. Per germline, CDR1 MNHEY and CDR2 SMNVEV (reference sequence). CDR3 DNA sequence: TGTGCCAGCACCCTGGGACAGGGGCCCCTCACCGGGGAGCTGTTTTTT. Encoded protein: CASTLGQGPLTGELFF.